This is a list of T cell receptor beta chains from one sample in a study of blood T cell repertoires in COVID-19. Using immunoSEQ multiplex PCR, the repertoire was profiled, and TCRdb retains in-frame clones only, with some absent. This sample has about 83,000 clones, with roughly 84% found just once. Input material: peripheral blood. The receptors here all came from a woman of 80 years or more in a cohort sampled during active or convalescent COVID-19. CDR3s leave out the opening cysteine and the closing phenylalanine or tryptophan. D genes are given only for firm matches. A row's size may be missing; if present it is once, few, many or a size class.

D gene	V gene	clone size	J gene	CDR3 protein
-	TRBV4-1	-	TRBJ1-2	ASSQDTVEASYGYT
-	TRBV5-4	-	TRBJ2-1	ASSPRGSYNEQF
-	TRBV3-1/TRBV3-2	-	TRBJ2-1	ASSQVERYNEQF
-	TRBV12-2	-	TRBJ2-3	ASRLVLAGGLTDTQY
TRBD1	TRBV27	few	TRBJ1-1	ASSSWTGGAVNTEAF
TRBD2	TRBV7-2	-	TRBJ2-3	ASSHGTSGRRLGDTQY
-	TRBV6-6	-	TRBJ1-5	ASSPPRGNSNQPQH
-	TRBV7-7	-	TRBJ1-2	ASSPLRDIYGYT
-	TRBV29-1	-	TRBJ1-1	SGGVGAVNTEAF
-	TRBV30	-	TRBJ2-7	AWSDGSREQY